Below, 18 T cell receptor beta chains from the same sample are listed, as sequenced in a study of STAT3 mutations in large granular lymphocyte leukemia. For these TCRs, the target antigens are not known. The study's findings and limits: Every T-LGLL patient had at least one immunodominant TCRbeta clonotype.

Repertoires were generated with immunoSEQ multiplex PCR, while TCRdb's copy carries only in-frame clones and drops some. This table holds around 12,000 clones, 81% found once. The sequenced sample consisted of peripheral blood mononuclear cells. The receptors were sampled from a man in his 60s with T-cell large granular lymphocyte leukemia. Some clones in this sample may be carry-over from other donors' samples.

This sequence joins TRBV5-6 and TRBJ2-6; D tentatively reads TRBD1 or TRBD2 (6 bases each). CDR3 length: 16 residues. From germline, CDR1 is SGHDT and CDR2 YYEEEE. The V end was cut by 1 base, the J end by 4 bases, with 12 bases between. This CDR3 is CASSLRGDRGANVLTF. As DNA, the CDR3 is TGTGCCAGCAGCTTGAGGGGGGATCGGGGGGCCAACGTCCTGACTTTC.

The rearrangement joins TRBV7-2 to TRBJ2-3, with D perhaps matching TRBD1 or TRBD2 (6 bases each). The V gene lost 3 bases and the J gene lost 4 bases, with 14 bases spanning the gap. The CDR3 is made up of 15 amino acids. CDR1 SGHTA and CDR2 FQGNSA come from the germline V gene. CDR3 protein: CASSFWGASPDTQYF. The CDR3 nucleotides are TGTGCCAGCAGCTTTTGGGGGGCATCCCCAGATACGCAGTATTTT.

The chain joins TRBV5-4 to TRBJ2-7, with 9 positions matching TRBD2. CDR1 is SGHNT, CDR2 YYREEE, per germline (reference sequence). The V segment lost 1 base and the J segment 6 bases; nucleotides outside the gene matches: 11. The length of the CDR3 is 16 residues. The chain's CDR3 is CASSLWAGGGLGEQYF. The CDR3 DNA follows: TGTGCCAGCAGCTTGTGGGCGGGAGGGGGACTTGGCGAGCAGTACTTC.

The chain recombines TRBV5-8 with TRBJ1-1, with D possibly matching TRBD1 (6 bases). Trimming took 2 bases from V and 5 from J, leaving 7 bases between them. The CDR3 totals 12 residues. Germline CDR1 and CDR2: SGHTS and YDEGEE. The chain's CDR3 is CASSFQGTEAFF. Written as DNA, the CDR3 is TGTGCCAGCAGCTTCCAGGGGACTGAAGCTTTCTTT.

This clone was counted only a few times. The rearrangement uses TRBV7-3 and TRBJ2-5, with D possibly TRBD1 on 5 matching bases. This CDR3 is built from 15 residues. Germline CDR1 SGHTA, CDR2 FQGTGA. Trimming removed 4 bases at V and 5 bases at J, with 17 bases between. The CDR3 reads CASSSDPGSLETQYF. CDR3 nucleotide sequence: TGTGCCAGCAGCTCCGATCCAGGGTCGCTCGAGACCCAGTACTTC.

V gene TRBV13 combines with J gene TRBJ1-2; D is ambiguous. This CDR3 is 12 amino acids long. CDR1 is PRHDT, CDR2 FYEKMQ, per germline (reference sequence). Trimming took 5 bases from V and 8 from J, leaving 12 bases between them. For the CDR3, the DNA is TGTGCCAGCAGCCTCCGGGTGGGAGGCTACACCTTC. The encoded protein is CASSLRVGGYTF.

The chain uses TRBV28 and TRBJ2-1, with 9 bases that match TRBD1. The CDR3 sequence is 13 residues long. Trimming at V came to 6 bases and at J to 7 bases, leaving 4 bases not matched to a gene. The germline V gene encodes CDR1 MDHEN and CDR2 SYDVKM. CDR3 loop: CASSLGTGNEQFF. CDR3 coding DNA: TGTGCCAGCAGCCTCGGGACAGGGAATGAGCAGTTCTTC.

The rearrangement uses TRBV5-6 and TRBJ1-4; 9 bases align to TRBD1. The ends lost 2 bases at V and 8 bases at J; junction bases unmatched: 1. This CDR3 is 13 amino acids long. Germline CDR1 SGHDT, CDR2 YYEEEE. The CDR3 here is CASSFGTGEKLFF. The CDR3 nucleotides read TGTGCCAGCAGCTTCGGGACAGGGGAAAAACTGTTTTTT.

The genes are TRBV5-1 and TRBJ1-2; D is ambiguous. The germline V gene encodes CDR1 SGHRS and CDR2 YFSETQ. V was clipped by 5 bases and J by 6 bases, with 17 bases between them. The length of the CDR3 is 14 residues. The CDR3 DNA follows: TGCGCCAGCAGGCCCGTTGCGGGAATCGATGGCTACACCTTC. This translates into CASRPVAGIDGYTF. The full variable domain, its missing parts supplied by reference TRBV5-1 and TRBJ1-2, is KAGVTQTPRYLIKTRGQQVTLSCSPISGHRSVSWYQQTPGQGLQFLFEYFSETQRNKGNFPGRFSGRQFSNSRSEMNVSTLELGDSALYLCASRPVAGIDGYTFGSGTRLTVV.

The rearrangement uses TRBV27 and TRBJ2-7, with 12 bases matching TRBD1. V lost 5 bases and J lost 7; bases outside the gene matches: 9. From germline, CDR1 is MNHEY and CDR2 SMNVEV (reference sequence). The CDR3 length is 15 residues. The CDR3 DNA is TGTGCCAGCAGTACCCCGGGACAGGGGGCAGGAGAGCAGTACTTC. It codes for CASSTPGQGAGEQYF.

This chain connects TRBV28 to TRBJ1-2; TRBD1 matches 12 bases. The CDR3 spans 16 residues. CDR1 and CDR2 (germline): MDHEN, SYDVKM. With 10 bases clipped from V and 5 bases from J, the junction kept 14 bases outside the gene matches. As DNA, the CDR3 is TGTGCCACCATCTTAAGGGGGACAGGGGGCAAATATGGCTACACCTTC. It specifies CATILRGTGGKYGYTF.

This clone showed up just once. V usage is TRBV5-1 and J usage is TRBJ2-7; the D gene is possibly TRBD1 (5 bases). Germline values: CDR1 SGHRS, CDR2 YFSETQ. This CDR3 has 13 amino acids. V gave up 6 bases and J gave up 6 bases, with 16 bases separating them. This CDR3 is CASNRQGKGEQYF. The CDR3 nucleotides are TGCGCCAGCAATCGTCAGGGTAAGGGCGAGCAGTACTTC.

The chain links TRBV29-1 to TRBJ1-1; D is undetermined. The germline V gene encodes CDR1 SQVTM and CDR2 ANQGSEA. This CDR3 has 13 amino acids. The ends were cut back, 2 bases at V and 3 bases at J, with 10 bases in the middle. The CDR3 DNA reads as TGCAGCGTTGAAAAGGGCCAGGACACTGAAGCTTTCTTT. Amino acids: CSVEKGQDTEAFF.

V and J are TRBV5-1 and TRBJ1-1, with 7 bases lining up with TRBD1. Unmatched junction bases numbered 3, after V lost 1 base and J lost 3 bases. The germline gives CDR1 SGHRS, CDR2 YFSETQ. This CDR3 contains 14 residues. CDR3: CASSLTQGYTEAFF. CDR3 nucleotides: TGCGCCAGCAGCTTGACACAGGGGTACACTGAAGCTTTCTTT.

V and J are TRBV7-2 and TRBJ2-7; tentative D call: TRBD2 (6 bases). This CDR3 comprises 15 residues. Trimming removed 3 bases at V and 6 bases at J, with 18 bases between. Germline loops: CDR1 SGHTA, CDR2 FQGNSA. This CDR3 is CASSFVPDGRSEQYF. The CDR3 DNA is TGTGCCAGCAGCTTCGTTCCTGACGGGAGAAGCGAGCAGTACTTC.

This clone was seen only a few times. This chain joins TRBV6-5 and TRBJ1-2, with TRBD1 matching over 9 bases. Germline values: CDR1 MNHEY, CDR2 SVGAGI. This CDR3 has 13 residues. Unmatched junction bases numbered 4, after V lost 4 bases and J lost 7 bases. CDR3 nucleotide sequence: TGTGCCAGCAGTTCAGCACAGGGGGCTGGCTACACCTTC. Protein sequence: CASSSAQGAGYTF.

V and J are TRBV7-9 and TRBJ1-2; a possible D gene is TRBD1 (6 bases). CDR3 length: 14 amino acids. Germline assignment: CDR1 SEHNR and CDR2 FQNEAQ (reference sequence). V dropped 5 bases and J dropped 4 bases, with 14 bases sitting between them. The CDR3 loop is CASSGEGQFYGYTF. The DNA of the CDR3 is TGTGCCAGCAGCGGAGAAGGACAGTTCTATGGCTACACCTTC.

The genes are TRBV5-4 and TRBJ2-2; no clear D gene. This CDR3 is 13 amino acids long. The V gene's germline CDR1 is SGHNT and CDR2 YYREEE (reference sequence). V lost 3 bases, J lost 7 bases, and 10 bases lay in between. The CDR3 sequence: CASSYDTDGELFF. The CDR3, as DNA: TGTGCCAGCAGCTATGACACTGACGGGGAGCTGTTTTTT.